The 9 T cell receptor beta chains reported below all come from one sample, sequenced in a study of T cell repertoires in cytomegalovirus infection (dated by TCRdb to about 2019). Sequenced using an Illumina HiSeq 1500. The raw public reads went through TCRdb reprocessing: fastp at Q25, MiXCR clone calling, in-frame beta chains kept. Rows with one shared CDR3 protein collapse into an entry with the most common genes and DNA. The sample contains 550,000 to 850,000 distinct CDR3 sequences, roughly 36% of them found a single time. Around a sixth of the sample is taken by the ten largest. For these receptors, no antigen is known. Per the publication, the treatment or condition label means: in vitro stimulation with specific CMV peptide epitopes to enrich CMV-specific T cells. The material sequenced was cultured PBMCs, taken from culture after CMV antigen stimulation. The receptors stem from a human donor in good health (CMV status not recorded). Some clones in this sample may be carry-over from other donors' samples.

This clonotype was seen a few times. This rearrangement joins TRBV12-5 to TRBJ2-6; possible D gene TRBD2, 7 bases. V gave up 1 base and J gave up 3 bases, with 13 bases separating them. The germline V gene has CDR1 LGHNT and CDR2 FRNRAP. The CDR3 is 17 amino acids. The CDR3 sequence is CASGLAMGGLGANVLTF. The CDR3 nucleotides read TGTGCTAGTGGTTTGGCGATGGGGGGGCTTGGGGCCAACGTCCTGACTTTC.

This CDR3 reads CASTNQGGEQYF. Written as DNA, the CDR3 is TGTGCCAGCACCAATCAGGGAGGAGAGCAGTACTTC. This chain connects TRBV7-4 to TRBJ2-7, with D maybe TRBD2 (6 bases). Deletions cut 7 bases from V and 7 bases from J, with 14 bases between. CDR1 SGHVT and CDR2 SQSDAQ come from the germline V gene. The CDR3 consists of 12 residues.

The CDR3 loop is CASASPAGSSYEQYF. The CDR3 bases are TGTGCCAGCGCGAGTCCGGCAGGAAGCTCCTACGAGCAGTACTTC. The chain links TRBV27 to TRBJ2-7; D is undetermined. Germline loops: CDR1 MNHEY, CDR2 SMNVEV (reference sequence). The ends were cut back, 8 bases at V and 0 bases at J, with 17 bases in the middle. The CDR3 sequence is 15 residues long.

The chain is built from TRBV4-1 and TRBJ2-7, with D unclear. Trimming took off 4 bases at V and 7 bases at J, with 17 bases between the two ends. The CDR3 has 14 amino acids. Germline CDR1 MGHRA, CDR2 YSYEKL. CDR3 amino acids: CASSLNTGAVEQYF. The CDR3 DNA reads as TGCGCCAGCAGCCTAAACACGGGTGCGGTGGAGCAGTACTTC.

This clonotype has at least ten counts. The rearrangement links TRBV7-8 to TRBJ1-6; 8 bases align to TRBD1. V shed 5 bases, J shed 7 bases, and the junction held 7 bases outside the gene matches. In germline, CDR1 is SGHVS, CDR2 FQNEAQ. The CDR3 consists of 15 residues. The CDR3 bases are TGTGCCAGCAGCCGCGACAGGGGAAACAATTCACCCCTCCACTTT. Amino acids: CASSRDRGNNSPLHF.

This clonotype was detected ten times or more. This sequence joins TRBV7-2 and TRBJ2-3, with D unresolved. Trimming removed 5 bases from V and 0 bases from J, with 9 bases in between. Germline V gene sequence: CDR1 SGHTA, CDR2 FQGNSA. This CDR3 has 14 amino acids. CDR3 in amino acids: CASSLITSTDTQYF. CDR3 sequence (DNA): TGTGCCAGCAGCCTCATCACTAGCACAGATACGCAGTATTTT.

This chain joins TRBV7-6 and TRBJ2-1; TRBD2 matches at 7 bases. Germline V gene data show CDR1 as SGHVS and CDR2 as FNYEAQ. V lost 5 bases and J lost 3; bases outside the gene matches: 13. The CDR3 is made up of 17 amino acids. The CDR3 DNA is TGTGCCAGCAGCCAACGGCGGGGGAGGGCCTTCTACAATGAGCAGTTCTTC. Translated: CASSQRRGRAFYNEQFF.

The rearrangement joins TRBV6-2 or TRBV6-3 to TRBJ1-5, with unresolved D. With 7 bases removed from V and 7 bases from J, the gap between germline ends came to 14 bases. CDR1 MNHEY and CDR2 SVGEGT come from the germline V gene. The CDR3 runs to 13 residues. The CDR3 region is CASNHGERQPQHF. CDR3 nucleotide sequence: TGTGCCAGCAATCACGGGGAGAGGCAGCCCCAGCATTTT.

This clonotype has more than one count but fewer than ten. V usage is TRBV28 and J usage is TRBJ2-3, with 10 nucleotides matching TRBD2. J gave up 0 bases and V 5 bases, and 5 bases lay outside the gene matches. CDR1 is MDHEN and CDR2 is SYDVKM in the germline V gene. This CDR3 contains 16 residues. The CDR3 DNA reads TGTGCCAGCAGTATACCAGCGGGGGGGAGCACAGATACGCAGTATTTT. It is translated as CASSIPAGGSTDTQYF. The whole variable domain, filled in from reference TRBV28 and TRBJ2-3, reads DVKVTQSSRYLVKRTGEKVFLECVQDMDHENMFWYRQDPGLGLRLIYFSYDVKMKEKGDIPEGYSVSREKKERFSLILESASTNQTSMYLCASSIPAGGSTDTQYFGPGTRLTVL.